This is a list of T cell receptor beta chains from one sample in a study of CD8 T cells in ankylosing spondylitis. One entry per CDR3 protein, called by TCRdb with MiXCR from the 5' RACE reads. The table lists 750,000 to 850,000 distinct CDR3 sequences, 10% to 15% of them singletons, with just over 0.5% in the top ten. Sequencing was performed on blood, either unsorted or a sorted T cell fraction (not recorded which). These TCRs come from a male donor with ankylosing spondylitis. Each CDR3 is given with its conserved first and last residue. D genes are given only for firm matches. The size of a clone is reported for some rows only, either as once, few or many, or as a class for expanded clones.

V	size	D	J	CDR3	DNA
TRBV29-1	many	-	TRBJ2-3	CSARGDGTDTQYF	TGCAGCGCAAGGGGTGATGGCACAGATACGCAGTATTTT
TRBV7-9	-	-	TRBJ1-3	CASSLVGQGSGNTIYF	TGTGCCAGCAGCTTGGTTGGGCAGGGCTCTGGAAACACCATATATTTT
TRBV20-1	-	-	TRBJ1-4	CSASPLTNEKLFF	TGCAGTGCATCACCCCTCACTAATGAAAAACTGTTTTTT
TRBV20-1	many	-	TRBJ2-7	CSALASSYEQYF	TGCAGTGCTCTAGCGAGCTCCTACGAGCAGTACTTC
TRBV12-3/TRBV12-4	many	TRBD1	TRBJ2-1	CATGDRGMDEQFF	TGTGCCACCGGAGACAGGGGGATGGATGAGCAGTTCTTC
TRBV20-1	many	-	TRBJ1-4	CSSTSGEKLFF	TGCAGTTCTACCTCTGGGGAAAAACTGTTTTTT
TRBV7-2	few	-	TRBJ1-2	CASSPSKNYGYTF	TGTGCCAGCAGCCCCAGCAAGAACTATGGCTACACCTTC
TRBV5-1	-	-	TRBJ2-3	CASSWGQGREDTQYF	TGCGCCAGCAGCTGGGGGCAGGGGCGAGAAGATACGCAGTATTTT
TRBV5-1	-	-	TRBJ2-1	CASSEYRAMDEQFF	TGCGCCAGCAGCGAATACAGGGCCATGGATGAGCAGTTCTTC
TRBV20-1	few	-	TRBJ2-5	CSASDYQETQYF	TGCAGTGCTAGCGACTACCAAGAGACCCAGTACTTC
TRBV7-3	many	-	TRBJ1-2	CASSPHQGNGYTF	TGTGCCAGCAGCCCCCACCAGGGGAATGGCTACACCTTC
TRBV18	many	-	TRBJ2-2	CASSGQRVDTGELFF	TGTGCCAGCTCAGGACAAAGGGTCGACACCGGGGAGCTGTTTTTT
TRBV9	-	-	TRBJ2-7	CASSVGGGYYEQYF	TGTGCCAGCAGCGTAGGTGGAGGGTACTACGAGCAGTACTTC